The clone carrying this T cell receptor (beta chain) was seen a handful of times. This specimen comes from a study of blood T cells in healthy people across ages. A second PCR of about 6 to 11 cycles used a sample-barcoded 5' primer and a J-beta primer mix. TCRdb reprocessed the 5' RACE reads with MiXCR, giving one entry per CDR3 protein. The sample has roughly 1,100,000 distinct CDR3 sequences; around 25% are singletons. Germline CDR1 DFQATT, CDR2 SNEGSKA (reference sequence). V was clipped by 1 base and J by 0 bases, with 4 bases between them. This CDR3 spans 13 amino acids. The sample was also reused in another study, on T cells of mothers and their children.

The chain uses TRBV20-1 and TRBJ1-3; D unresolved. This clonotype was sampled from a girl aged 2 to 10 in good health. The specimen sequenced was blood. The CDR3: CSARVGSGNTIYF. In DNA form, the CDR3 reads TGCAGTGCTAGAGTTGGCTCTGGAAACACCATATATTTT.